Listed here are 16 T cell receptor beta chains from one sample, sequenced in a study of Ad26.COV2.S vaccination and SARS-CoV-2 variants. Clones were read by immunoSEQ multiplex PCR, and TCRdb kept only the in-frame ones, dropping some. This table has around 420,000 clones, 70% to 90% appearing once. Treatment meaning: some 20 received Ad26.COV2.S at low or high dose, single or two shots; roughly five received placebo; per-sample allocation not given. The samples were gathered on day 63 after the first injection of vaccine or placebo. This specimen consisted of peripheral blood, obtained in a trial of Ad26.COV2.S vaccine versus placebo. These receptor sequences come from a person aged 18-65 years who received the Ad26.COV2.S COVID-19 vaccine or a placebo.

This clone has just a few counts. CDR3 nucleotide sequence: TGTGCCAGCAGCTTAGCGTCGGGACCCGACCTTCGCGAGCAGTACTTC. Translation: CASSLASGPDLREQYF. The chain is built from TRBV7-9 and TRBJ2-7; D might be TRBD1 or TRBD2, each matching 5 bases. V lost 0 bases and J lost 6, with 18 bases in between. Germline V lookup: CDR1 SEHNR, CDR2 FQNEAQ (reference sequence). This CDR3 contains 16 residues.

This CDR3 is CASSGASLADTQYF. The CDR3 coding sequence is TGTGCCAGCTCAGGGGCTAGCTTGGCAGATACGCAGTATTTT. V and J are TRBV18 and TRBJ2-3; TRBD1 or TRBD2 may be the D gene (5 bases each). V dropped 5 bases and J dropped 4 bases, with 13 bases sitting between them. CDR3 length: 14 amino acids. Germline V CDR1 and CDR2: KGHSH, LQKENI.

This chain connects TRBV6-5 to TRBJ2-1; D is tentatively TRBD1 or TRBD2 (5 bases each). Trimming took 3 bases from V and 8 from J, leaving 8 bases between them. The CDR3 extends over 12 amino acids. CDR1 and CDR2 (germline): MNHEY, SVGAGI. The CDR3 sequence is CASSYGGYEQFF. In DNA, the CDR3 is TGTGCCAGCAGTTATGGGGGTTATGAGCAGTTCTTC.

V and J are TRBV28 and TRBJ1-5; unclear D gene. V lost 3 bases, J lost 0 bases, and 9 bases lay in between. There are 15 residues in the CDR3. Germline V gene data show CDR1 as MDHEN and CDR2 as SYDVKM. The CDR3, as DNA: TGTGCCAGCAGTTTTCGCCTTTTTAGCAATCAGCCCCAGCATTTT. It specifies CASSFRLFSNQPQHF.

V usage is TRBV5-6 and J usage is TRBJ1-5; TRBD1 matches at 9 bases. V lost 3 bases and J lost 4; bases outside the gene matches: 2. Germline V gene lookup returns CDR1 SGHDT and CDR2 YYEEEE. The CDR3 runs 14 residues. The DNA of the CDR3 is TGTGCCAGCAGCTGGACAGGGGCAAATCAGCCCCAGCATTTT. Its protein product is CASSWTGANQPQHF.

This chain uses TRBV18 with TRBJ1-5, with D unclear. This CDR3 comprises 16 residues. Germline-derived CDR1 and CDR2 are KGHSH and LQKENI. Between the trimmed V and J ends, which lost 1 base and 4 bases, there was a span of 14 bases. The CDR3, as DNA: TGTGCCAGCTCACCACTTGGCGACGGGGAGAATCAGCCCCAGCATTTT. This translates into CASSPLGDGENQPQHF. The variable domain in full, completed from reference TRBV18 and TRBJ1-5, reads NAGVMQNPRHLVRRRGQEARLRCSPMKGHSHVYWYRQLPEEGLKFMVYLQKENIIDESGMPKERFSAEFPKEGPSILRIQQVVRGDSAAYFCASSPLGDGENQPQHFGDGTRLSIL.

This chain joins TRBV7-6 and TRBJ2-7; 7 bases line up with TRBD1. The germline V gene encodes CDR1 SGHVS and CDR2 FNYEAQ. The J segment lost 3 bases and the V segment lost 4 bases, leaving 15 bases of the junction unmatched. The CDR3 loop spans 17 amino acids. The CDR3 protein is CASSSLGPRQGGYEQYF. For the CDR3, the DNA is TGTGCCAGCAGCTCACTCGGCCCCCGACAGGGTGGCTACGAGCAGTACTTC.

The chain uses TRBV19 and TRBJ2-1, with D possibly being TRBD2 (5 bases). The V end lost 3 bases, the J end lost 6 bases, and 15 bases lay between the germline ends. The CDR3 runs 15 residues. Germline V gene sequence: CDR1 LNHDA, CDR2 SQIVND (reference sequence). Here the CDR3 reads CASSILDGGRNEQFF. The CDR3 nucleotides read TGTGCCAGTAGTATTCTGGACGGCGGGCGCAATGAGCAGTTCTTC.

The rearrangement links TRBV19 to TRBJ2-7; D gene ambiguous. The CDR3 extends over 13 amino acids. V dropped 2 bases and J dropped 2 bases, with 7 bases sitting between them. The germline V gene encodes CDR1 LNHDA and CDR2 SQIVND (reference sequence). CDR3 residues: CASSITTPYEQYF. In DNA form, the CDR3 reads TGTGCCAGTAGTATAACCACACCCTACGAGCAGTACTTC.

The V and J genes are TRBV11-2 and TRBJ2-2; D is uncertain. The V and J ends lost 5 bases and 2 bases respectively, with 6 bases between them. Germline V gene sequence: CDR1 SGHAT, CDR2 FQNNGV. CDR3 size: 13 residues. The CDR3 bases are TGTGCCAGCAGCCCGACAAACACCGGGGAGCTGTTTTTT. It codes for CASSPTNTGELFF.

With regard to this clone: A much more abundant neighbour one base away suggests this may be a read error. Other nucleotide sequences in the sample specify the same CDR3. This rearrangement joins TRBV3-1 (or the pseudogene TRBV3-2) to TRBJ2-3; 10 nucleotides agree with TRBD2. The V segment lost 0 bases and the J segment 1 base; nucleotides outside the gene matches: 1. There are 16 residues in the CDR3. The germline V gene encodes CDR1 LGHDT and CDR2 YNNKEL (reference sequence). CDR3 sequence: CASSQDLAGGTDTQYF. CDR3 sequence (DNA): TGTGCCAGCAGCCAAGATCTAGCGGGGGGCACAGATACGCAGTATTTT.

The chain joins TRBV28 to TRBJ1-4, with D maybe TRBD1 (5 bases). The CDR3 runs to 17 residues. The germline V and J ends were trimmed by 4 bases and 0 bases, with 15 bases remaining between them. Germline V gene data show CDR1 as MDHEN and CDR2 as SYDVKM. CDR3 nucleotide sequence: TGTGCCAGCAGTTCCTTGGGGGGGGTTGCAACTAATGAAAAACTGTTTTTT. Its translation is CASSSLGGVATNEKLFF. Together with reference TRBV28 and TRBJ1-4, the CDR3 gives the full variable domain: DVKVTQSSRYLVKRTGEKVFLECVQDMDHENMFWYRQDPGLGLRLIYFSYDVKMKEKGDIPEGYSVSREKKERFSLILESASTNQTSMYLCASSSLGGVATNEKLFFGSGTQLSVL.

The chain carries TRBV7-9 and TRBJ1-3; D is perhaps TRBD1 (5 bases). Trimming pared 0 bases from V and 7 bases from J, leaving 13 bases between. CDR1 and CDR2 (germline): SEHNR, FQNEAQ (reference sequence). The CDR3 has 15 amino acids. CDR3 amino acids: CASSLASDRQNTIYF. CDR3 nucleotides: TGTGCCAGCAGCTTAGCGAGTGACAGACAGAACACCATATATTTT.

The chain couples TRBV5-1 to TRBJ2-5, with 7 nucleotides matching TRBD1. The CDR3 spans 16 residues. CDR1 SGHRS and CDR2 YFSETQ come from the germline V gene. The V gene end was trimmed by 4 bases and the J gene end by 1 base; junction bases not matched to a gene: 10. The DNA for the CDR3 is TGCGCCAGCAGCCGTACAGGGGCAGGGGGCCAAGAGACCCAGTACTTC. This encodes CASSRTGAGGQETQYF.

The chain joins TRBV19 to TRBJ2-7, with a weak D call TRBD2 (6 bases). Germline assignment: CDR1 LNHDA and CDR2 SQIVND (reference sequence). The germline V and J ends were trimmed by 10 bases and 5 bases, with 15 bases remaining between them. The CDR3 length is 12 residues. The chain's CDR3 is CATQGGNHEQYF. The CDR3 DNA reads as TGTGCCACCCAAGGAGGGAACCACGAGCAGTACTTC.

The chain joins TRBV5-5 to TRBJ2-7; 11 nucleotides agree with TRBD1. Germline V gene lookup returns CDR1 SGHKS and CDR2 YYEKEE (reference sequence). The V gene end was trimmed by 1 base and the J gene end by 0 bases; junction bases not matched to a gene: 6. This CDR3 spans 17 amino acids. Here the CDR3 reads CASSLYPGTGGSYEQYF. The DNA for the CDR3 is TGTGCCAGCAGCTTGTACCCCGGGACAGGGGGCTCCTACGAGCAGTACTTC.